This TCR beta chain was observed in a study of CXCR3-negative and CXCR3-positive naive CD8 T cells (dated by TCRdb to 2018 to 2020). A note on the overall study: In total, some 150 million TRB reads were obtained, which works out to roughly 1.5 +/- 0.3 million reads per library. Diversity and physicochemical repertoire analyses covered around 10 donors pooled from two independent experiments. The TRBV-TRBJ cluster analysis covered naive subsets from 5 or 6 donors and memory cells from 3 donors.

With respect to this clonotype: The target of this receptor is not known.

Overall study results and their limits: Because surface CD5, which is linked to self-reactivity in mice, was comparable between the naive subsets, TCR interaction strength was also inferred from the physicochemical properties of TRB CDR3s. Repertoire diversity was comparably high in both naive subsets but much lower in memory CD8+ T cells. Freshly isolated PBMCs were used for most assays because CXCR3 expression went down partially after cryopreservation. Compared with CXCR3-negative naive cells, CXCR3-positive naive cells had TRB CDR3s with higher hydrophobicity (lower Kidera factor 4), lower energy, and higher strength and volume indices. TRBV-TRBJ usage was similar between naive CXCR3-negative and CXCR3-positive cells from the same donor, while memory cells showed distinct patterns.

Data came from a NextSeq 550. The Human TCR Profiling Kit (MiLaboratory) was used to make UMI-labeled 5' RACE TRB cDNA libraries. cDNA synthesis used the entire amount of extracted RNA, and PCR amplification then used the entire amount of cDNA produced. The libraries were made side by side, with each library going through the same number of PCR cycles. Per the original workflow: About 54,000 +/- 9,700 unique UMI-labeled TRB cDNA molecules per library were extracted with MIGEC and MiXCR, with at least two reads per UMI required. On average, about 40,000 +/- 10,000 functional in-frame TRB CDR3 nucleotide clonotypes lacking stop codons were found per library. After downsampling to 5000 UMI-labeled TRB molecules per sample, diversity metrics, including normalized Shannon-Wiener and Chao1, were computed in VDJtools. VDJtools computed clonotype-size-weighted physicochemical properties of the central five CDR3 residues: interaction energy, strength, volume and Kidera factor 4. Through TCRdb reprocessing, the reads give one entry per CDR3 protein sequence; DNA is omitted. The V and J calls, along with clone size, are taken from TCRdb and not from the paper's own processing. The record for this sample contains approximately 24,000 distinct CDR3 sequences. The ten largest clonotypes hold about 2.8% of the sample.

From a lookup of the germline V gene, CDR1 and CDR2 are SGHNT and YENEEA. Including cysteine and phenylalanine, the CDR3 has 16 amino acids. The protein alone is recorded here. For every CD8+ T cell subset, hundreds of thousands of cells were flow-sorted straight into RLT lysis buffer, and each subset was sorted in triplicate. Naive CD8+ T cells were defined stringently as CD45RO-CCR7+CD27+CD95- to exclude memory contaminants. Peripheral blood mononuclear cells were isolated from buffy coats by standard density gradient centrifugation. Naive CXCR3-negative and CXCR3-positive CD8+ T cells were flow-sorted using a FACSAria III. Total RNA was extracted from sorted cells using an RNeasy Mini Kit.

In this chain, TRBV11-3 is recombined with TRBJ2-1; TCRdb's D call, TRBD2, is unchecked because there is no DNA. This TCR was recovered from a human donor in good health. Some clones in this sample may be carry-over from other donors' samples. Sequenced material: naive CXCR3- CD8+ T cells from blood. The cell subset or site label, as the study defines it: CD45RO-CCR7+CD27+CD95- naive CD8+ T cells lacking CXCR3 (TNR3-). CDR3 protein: CASSLAGSGSRDEQFF.